The rows below give T cell receptor beta chains drawn from one sample of a study of T-cell memory formation after mild COVID-19. TCRdb reanalysed the 5' RACE reads using MiXCR and keeps one entry per CDR3 protein. The sample holds 200,000 or so distinct CDR3 sequences, 16% seen once. The specimen was PBMCs or a T cell subset sorted from them (not recorded which). The origin of the receptors is an adult woman who had mild COVID-19 (a few samples of this study predate the infection). Cell type and time point are not known. The CDR3 runs from the conserved cysteine through the conserved F or W. Fields, in order: clone size, CDR3 length, V gene, J gene, D gene, CDR3 protein, CDR3 DNA. D genes are given only for firm matches. Not all rows give a size; the values are once, few, many and, for expanded clones, a class.

.	17	TRBV13	TRBJ1-1	.	CASSLLGTDLRNTEAFF	TGTGCCAGCAGCTTACTAGGGACGGACTTAAGGAACACTGAAGCTTTCTTT
.	17	TRBV12-3/TRBV12-4	TRBJ1-5	TRBD1	CASSFGTGGYSNQPQHF	TGTGCCAGCAGTTTTGGGACAGGGGGTTATAGCAATCAGCCCCAGCATTTT
few	16	TRBV11-3	TRBJ2-1	.	CASSLDRASSYNEQFF	TGTGCCAGCAGCTTAGATAGGGCGAGCTCCTACAATGAGCAGTTCTTC
.	16	TRBV4-3	TRBJ2-2	TRBD2	CASSRRVAGGPGELFF	TGCGCCAGCAGCCGCCGAGTAGCGGGAGGACCCGGGGAGCTGTTTTTT
.	12	TRBV5-1	TRBJ2-1	TRBD1	CASSLGTGEQFF	TGCGCCAGCAGCTTAGGGACAGGCGAGCAGTTCTTC
few	16	TRBV2	TRBJ2-2	.	CASKGVNRDNTGELFF	TGTGCCAGCAAGGGGGTAAACAGGGATAACACCGGGGAGCTGTTTTTT
few	16	TRBV5-6	TRBJ1-2	.	CASSLSRDLLRRGYTF	TGTGCCAGCAGCTTGAGTAGGGATCTACTTCGGCGAGGCTACACCTTC
.	14	TRBV5-1	TRBJ2-5	TRBD1	CASSLRQGPRTQYF	TGCGCCAGCAGCTTGAGACAGGGGCCCCGGACCCAGTACTTC
few	16	TRBV7-8	TRBJ2-3	.	CASSLDSGGRTDTQYF	TGTGCCAGCAGCTTAGATTCTGGCGGGCGCACAGATACGCAGTATTTT
many	13	TRBV7-2	TRBJ1-2	.	CASSPTASYGYTF	TGTGCCAGCAGCCCCACGGCCAGCTATGGCTACACCTTC
.	14	TRBV5-1	TRBJ2-7	.	CASRPDPRDYEQYF	TGCGCCAGCAGGCCGGACCCGAGGGACTACGAGCAGTACTTC
medium-sized	11	TRBV2	TRBJ2-1	.	CASSEHAPEFF	TGTGCCAGCAGTGAACATGCCCCGGAGTTCTTC
.	14	TRBV4-1	TRBJ2-1	.	CASSQAPRHNEQFF	TGCGCCAGCAGCCAAGCCCCACGACACAATGAGCAGTTCTTC
.	16	TRBV7-8	TRBJ2-3	TRBD2	CASSSQAGVVTDTQYF	TGTGCCAGCAGCTCTCAAGCGGGGGTGGTCACAGATACGCAGTATTTT
.	13	TRBV9	TRBJ2-3	TRBD2	CASSVRGTSSQYF	TGTGCCAGCAGCGTACGGGGGACTAGCTCGCAGTATTTT
few	15	TRBV7-9	TRBJ2-5	TRBD1	CASSSPGQGWETQYF	TGTGCCAGCAGCTCACCGGGACAGGGATGGGAGACCCAGTACTTC
.	14	TRBV12-3/TRBV12-4	TRBJ1-6	TRBD1	CASSLGQSASPLHF	TGTGCCAGCAGTCTGGGACAGTCGGCTTCACCCCTCCACTTT
few	13	TRBV5-1	TRBJ2-3	.	CASSLTRGDTQYF	TGCGCCAGCAGCCTGACTCGTGGAGATACGCAGTATTTT
few	15	TRBV7-8	TRBJ2-1	TRBD2	CASSSDPGGSSEQFF	TGTGCCAGCAGCTCGGACCCCGGGGGGTCGAGTGAGCAGTTCTTC
once	15	TRBV9	TRBJ1-6	TRBD1	CASSPRTGYNSPLHF	TGTGCCAGCAGCCCCCGGACAGGTTATAATTCACCCCTCCACTTT
.	17	TRBV5-1	TRBJ1-1	.	CASSFWGGGYGGTEAFF	TGCGCCAGCAGCTTTTGGGGCGGGGGATATGGCGGCACTGAAGCTTTCTTT
.	12	TRBV29-1	TRBJ2-2	.	CSVRKHTGELFF	TGCAGCGTTAGGAAGCACACCGGGGAGCTGTTTTTT
.	14	TRBV5-1	TRBJ2-7	.	CASSLVPSSYEQYF	TGCGCCAGCAGCTTGGTACCGAGCTCCTACGAGCAGTACTTC
few	15	TRBV6-6	TRBJ1-3	.	CASSRQAAPGNTIYF	TGTGCCAGCAGCCGACAGGCCGCCCCGGGAAACACCATATATTTT
few	14	TRBV6-2/TRBV6-3	TRBJ1-4	.	CASSYPGGNEKLFF	TGTGCCAGCAGTTACCCGGGCGGTAATGAAAAACTGTTTTTT
.	12	TRBV29-1	TRBJ1-4	.	CSARYMNEKLFF	TGCAGCGCTCGATACATGAATGAAAAACTGTTTTTT
.	13	TRBV5-1	TRBJ1-1	.	CASSLIWETEAFF	TGCGCCAGCAGCTTGATTTGGGAAACTGAAGCTTTCTTT
few	14	TRBV6-2/TRBV6-3	TRBJ2-1	.	CASLMEGTWDEQFF	TGTGCCAGCTTAATGGAGGGAACGTGGGATGAGCAGTTCTTC
many	14	TRBV2	TRBJ2-7	TRBD2	CASILSGRVYEQYF	TGTGCCAGCATCCTTAGCGGGAGGGTCTACGAGCAGTACTTC
.	13	TRBV7-9	TRBJ1-2	TRBD1	CASSLAETGTYTF	TGTGCCAGCAGCTTAGCGGAGACAGGGACCTACACCTTC
many	13	TRBV19	TRBJ2-1	.	CASSIGNRNEQFF	TGTGCCAGTAGTATCGGCAATCGGAATGAGCAGTTCTTC
few	16	TRBV11-2	TRBJ2-3	.	CASSLGSISSTDTQYF	TGTGCCAGCAGCTTAGGTAGCATCTCTAGCACAGATACGCAGTATTTT
.	15	TRBV6-2/TRBV6-3	TRBJ2-7	.	CASSGRRDRGDEQYF	TGTGCCAGCAGCGGACGCCGGGACCGTGGGGACGAGCAGTACTTC
few	17	TRBV4-3	TRBJ2-1	TRBD2	CASQRSAAGLSYNEQFF	TGCGCCAGTCAACGGTCCGCAGCGGGACTGTCCTACAATGAGCAGTTCTTC
.	16	TRBV5-6	TRBJ2-3	.	CASSLGLTSSTDTQYF	TGTGCCAGCAGCTTGGGGCTGACCTCTAGCACAGATACGCAGTATTTT
few	18	TRBV12-5	TRBJ2-3	TRBD1	CASGLVLERTGSTDTQYF	TGTGCTAGTGGTTTGGTACTTGAAAGGACAGGGAGCACAGATACGCAGTATTTT
.	14	TRBV18	TRBJ2-7	TRBD2	CASSRGLAGDEQYF	TGTGCCAGCTCACGGGGACTAGCGGGAGACGAGCAGTACTTC
.	16	TRBV2	TRBJ1-4	.	CASRDLTWRAVEKLFF	TGTGCCAGCAGGGACCTGACATGGAGGGCAGTCGAAAAACTGTTTTTT
.	14	TRBV25-1	TRBJ1-2	TRBD1	CASLPGTGNYGYTF	TGTGCCAGCCTCCCCGGGACAGGGAACTATGGCTACACCTTC
few	14	TRBV7-2	TRBJ2-3	TRBD1	CASSLEHRDRAQYF	TGTGCCAGCAGCTTAGAGCACCGGGACAGGGCGCAGTATTTT